Below are 32 T cell receptor beta chains sequenced from a single sample in a study of blood T cell repertoires in COVID-19. Libraries were prepared by immunoSEQ multiplex PCR; TCRdb keeps only in-frame clonotypes and omits some of them. Here the sample spans 190,000 or so clones, approximately 90% being singletons. The sequencing sample was made of PBMCs or T cells enriched from blood (not recorded which). The source of these receptors is a woman aged 25 to 39 who had recovered from COVID-19.

The gene calls are TRBV29-1 and TRBJ1-4, with 7 bases lining up with TRBD1. Germline CDR1 reads SQVTM; CDR2 reads ANQGSEA. Unmatched junction bases numbered 10, after V lost 5 bases and J lost 7 bases. The CDR3 has 14 residues. The CDR3 is CSVFISAGGEKLFF. For the CDR3, the DNA is TGCAGCGTTTTTATATCGGCAGGGGGTGAAAAACTGTTTTTT. Combining the CDR3 with reference TRBV29-1 and TRBJ1-4 gives the whole variable domain SAVISQKPSRDICQRGTSLTIQCQVDSQVTMMFWYRQQPGQSLTLIATANQGSEATYESGFVIDKFPISRPNLTFSTLTVSNMSPEDSSIYLCSVFISAGGEKLFFGSGTQLSVL.

The V gene is TRBV19, the J gene TRBJ2-3; the D gene is possibly TRBD1 (5 bases). CDR1 LNHDA and CDR2 SQIVND come from the germline V gene (reference sequence). The CDR3 loop spans 14 amino acids. Trimming left V 3 bases short and J 4 bases short, with 11 bases between. The CDR3 is CASSIMTAPDTQYF. In DNA, the CDR3 is TGTGCCAGTAGTATTATGACAGCACCAGATACGCAGTATTTT.

J is TRBJ1-1 and V is TRBV19; D uncertain. Germline V gene sequence: CDR1 LNHDA, CDR2 SQIVND (reference sequence). The CDR3 has 12 residues. V was clipped by 6 bases and J by 1 base, with 6 bases between them. Here the CDR3 DNA reads TGTGCCAGTAGCCTCCGGAACACTGAAGCTTTCTTT. Encoded protein: CASSLRNTEAFF.

This clone appeared a single time. Relative to the germline gene, one junction end is altered; a read error may explain this. The CDR3 DNA reads TGTGCTAGCAGCTTAGCGCAAGGCGGGGAATTAAATGAGCAGTTCTTC. Amino acids: CASSLAQGGELNEQFF. The genes are TRBV7-7 and TRBJ2-1; D may be TRBD2 (6 bases). From germline, CDR1 is SSHAT and CDR2 FNYEAQ (reference sequence). The CDR3 length is 16 residues.

V gene TRBV5-6 combines with J gene TRBJ2-7; no reliable D call. The CDR3 spans 13 residues. Germline lookup yields CDR1 SGHDT and CDR2 YYEEEE. V was trimmed by 5 bases and J by 1 base, leaving 10 bases between them. The CDR3 region is CASRSGSSYEQYF. DNA of the CDR3: TGTGCCAGCAGGTCAGGCAGTTCCTACGAGCAGTACTTC.

This sequence joins TRBV10-3 and TRBJ1-2; D unclear. Trimming shortened V by 0 bases and J by 7 bases, and 15 bases separated the two germline ends. Germline V gene data show CDR1 as ENHRY and CDR2 as SYGVKD. The CDR3 runs to 15 residues. The chain's CDR3 is CAISESIRLGVGYTF. CDR3 DNA sequence: TGTGCCATCAGTGAGTCGATTAGGCTCGGGGTTGGCTACACCTTC.

This chain uses TRBV11-2 with TRBJ2-7; TRBD2 matches at 7 bases. Germline CDR1 is SGHAT and CDR2 is FQNNGV. V was pared by 3 bases and J by 4 bases, with 12 bases of the junction left unmatched. This CDR3 is 16 amino acids long. CDR3 bases: TGTGCCAGCAGCTTCCCCATAAGCGGGACTCTTTACGAGCAGTACTTC. Translating gives CASSFPISGTLYEQYF.

This sequence joins TRBV5-4 and TRBJ1-6, with a possible D match to TRBD1 (6 bases). The ends were cut back, 1 base at V and 8 bases at J, with 10 bases in the middle. The CDR3 runs to 14 residues. Germline CDR1 reads SGHNT; CDR2 reads YYREEE (reference sequence). CDR3: CASSLRGGDSPLHF. The CDR3, as DNA: TGTGCCAGCAGCTTGAGGGGGGGTGATTCACCCCTCCACTTT.

The chain has TRBV5-4 and TRBJ1-2, with TRBD1 identical over 7 bases. V lost 4 bases and J lost 0; bases outside the gene matches: 12. Germline V gene sequence: CDR1 SGHNT, CDR2 YYREEE (reference sequence). This CDR3 is built from 17 residues. CDR3 loop: CASSTTDRDEANYGYTF. DNA for the CDR3: TGTGCCAGCAGCACCACAGACAGGGATGAAGCTAACTATGGCTACACCTTC. Full variable domain (rest looked up from reference TRBV5-4 and TRBJ1-2): ETGVTQSPTHLIKTRGQQVTLRCSSQSGHNTVSWYQQALGQGPQFIFQYYREEENGRGNFPPRFSGLQFPNYSSELNVNALELDDSALYLCASSTTDRDEANYGYTFGSGTRLTVV.

This rearrangement joins TRBV5-1 to TRBJ1-2; perhaps TRBD1 as D (5 bases). Trimming removed 0 bases from V and 6 bases from J, with 12 bases in between. CDR1 is SGHRS and CDR2 is YFSETQ in the germline V gene. The CDR3 has 14 amino acids. CDR3 sequence: CASSLAGSTDGYTF. The CDR3 DNA reads as TGCGCCAGCAGCTTGGCAGGGTCGACGGATGGCTACACCTTC.

This clone was seen a few times. The rearrangement uses TRBV11-2 and TRBJ1-5; D unresolved. Per germline, CDR1 SGHAT and CDR2 FQNNGV. The CDR3 covers 17 residues. V lost 5 bases and J lost 0, with 17 bases in between. As DNA, the CDR3 is TGTGCCAGCAGCCCCGGATCGCAGGCTTATAGCAATCAGCCCCAGCATTTT. As protein: CASSPGSQAYSNQPQHF.

This chain connects TRBV6-4 to TRBJ2-1; a weak D match, TRBD2 (6 bases). The CDR3 runs to 15 residues. Germline assignment: CDR1 MRHNA and CDR2 SNTAGT. Trimming took off 4 bases at V and 0 bases at J, with 10 bases between the two ends. The CDR3 sequence: CASSVVGGSYNEQFF. The CDR3 region has the DNA TGTGCCAGCAGTGTAGTGGGGGGCTCCTACAATGAGCAGTTCTTC.

The chain is built from TRBV5-1 and TRBJ2-2; D gene uncertain. Germline V gene lookup returns CDR1 SGHRS and CDR2 YFSETQ. V lost 4 bases and J 2 bases, leaving 12 bases between the germline ends. The CDR3 runs 15 residues. The CDR3 DNA is TGCGCCAGCAGCCCCCTGACTGTTAACACCGGGGAGCTGTTTTTT. This translates into CASSPLTVNTGELFF.

This clone was detected only a few times. The genes are TRBV27 and TRBJ2-7, with D unclear. V gave up 3 bases and J gave up 3 bases, with 9 bases separating them. The V gene's germline CDR1 is MNHEY and CDR2 SMNVEV (reference sequence). The CDR3 has 13 residues. The CDR3 nucleotides are TGTGCCAGCAGTTTGTACTACAACTACGAGCAGTACTTC. Amino acids: CASSLYYNYEQYF.

The genes are TRBV7-2 and TRBJ2-1; 7 bases are a match to TRBD2. V trimming: 1 base; J trimming: 4 bases; junction bases outside the gene matches: 7. Germline CDR1 reads SGHTA; CDR2 reads FQGNSA. CDR3 length: 16 amino acids. The CDR3 protein is CASSLVPSGGYNEQFF. As DNA, the CDR3 is TGTGCCAGCAGCTTAGTACCTAGCGGTGGATACAATGAGCAGTTCTTC.

This clone was detected only once. The chain has TRBV2 and TRBJ2-5; TRBD2 agrees at 7 bases. The CDR3 length is 13 residues. V gave up 4 bases and J gave up 5 bases; unmatched junction bases: 4. Germline V gives CDR1 SNHLY, CDR2 FYNNEI. This CDR3 reads CASSGAGVETQYF. The CDR3 DNA reads TGTGCCAGCAGTGGGGCGGGAGTGGAGACCCAGTACTTC.

As for this clone: An end of the junction differs from the germline gene, which may be a read error. V usage is TRBV30 and J usage is TRBJ1-1; the D gene is possibly TRBD1 (5 bases). CDR3 length equals 12 residues. In germline, CDR1 is GTSNPN, CDR2 SVGIG (reference sequence). CDR3 loop: CWGVIMNTEAFF. The CDR3, as DNA: TGCTGGGGGGTGATAATGAACACTGAAGCTTTCTTT.

DNA for the CDR3: TGTGCCAGCAGCTTGAACGGGAGGGTCTACAATGAGCAGTTCTTC. It translates to CASSLNGRVYNEQFF. J is TRBJ2-1 and V is TRBV5-8, with 8 bases that match TRBD2. The V segment lost 1 base and the J segment 3 bases; nucleotides outside the gene matches: 3. This CDR3 comprises 15 residues. CDR1 and CDR2 (germline): SGHTS, YDEGEE.

This chain connects TRBV27 to TRBJ2-3; D call uncertain. Trimming pared 5 bases from V and 0 bases from J, leaving 6 bases between. The CDR3 runs to 13 residues. Per the germline V gene, CDR1 is MNHEY and CDR2 is SMNVEV (reference sequence). The CDR3 bases are TGTGCCAGCAGTATCCTTAGCACAGATACGCAGTATTTT. This translates into CASSILSTDTQYF.

The chain links TRBV5-1 to TRBJ1-5; the D gene is possibly TRBD1 (5 bases). The CDR3 covers 13 residues. Germline V gene lookup returns CDR1 SGHRS and CDR2 YFSETQ. Trimming pared 0 bases from V and 8 bases from J, leaving 9 bases between. DNA of the CDR3: TGCGCCAGCAGCTTGGGTGGGGGGGAGCCCCAGCATTTT. Its protein product is CASSLGGGEPQHF.

V usage is TRBV24-1 and J usage is TRBJ2-2; 7 nucleotides match TRBD1. CDR1 and CDR2 (germline): KGHDR, SFDVKD. The CDR3 totals 14 residues. With 4 bases clipped from V and 7 bases from J, the junction kept 5 bases outside the gene matches. This chain's CDR3 is CATSDQQGSGELFF. CDR3 DNA: TGTGCCACCAGTGACCAACAGGGGAGCGGGGAGCTGTTTTTT.

The chain recombines TRBV27 with TRBJ2-7; D might be TRBD1 (6 bases). CDR1 is MNHEY and CDR2 is SMNVEV in the germline V gene (reference sequence). The CDR3 is 15 amino acids. V was trimmed by 2 bases and J by 3 bases, leaving 14 bases between them. Here the CDR3 reads CASSLQAGAIYEQYF. Here the CDR3 DNA reads TGTGCCAGCAGTTTACAGGCAGGGGCGATCTACGAGCAGTACTTC.

The chain joins TRBV6-5 to TRBJ1-2, with D unclear. The CDR3 is 14 residues long. Germline V gene sequence: CDR1 MNHEY, CDR2 SVGAGI. The germline V and J ends were trimmed by 7 bases and 2 bases, with 14 bases remaining between them. In nucleotides, the CDR3 is TGTGCCAGCACCCCGATAGGCGGAAACTATGGCTACACCTTC. Translation gives CASTPIGGNYGYTF.

This chain links TRBV7-9 with TRBJ1-6; D not resolved. V was trimmed by 2 bases and J by 7 bases, leaving 3 bases between them. The CDR3 spans 12 residues. Germline V gives CDR1 SEHNR, CDR2 FQNEAQ (reference sequence). CDR3 sequence reads: CASSLTNSPLHF. CDR3 nucleotides: TGTGCCAGCAGCTTAACAAATTCACCCCTCCACTTT.

The chain uses TRBV5-1 and TRBJ2-7; weak D call: TRBD1 (5 bases). CDR1 SGHRS and CDR2 YFSETQ come from the germline V gene. CDR3 length equals 12 residues. V was clipped by 6 bases and J by 3 bases, with 10 bases between them. CDR3 protein: CASTKDNYEQYF. In DNA, the CDR3 is TGCGCCAGCACCAAGGACAACTACGAGCAGTACTTC.

This clone was counted a few times. V gene TRBV11-3 combines with J gene TRBJ1-1; TRBD1 aligns across 9 bases. The germline V gene has CDR1 SGHNT and CDR2 YENEEA. V shed 0 bases, J shed 5 bases, and the junction held 4 bases outside the gene matches. This CDR3 region has 15 residues. The CDR3 DNA reads TGTGCCAGCAGCTTAGATTCGGACAGGGGTACTGAAGCTTTCTTT. Translation: CASSLDSDRGTEAFF.

The sample holds a few counts of this clone. The rearrangement links TRBV30 to TRBJ1-3, with D hard to call. Trimming shortened V by 5 bases and J by 0 bases, and 8 bases separated the two germline ends. The CDR3 consists of 13 residues. The V gene's germline CDR1 is GTSNPN and CDR2 SVGIG (reference sequence). The CDR3 region is CAWVRHSGNTIYF. The CDR3 nucleotides read TGTGCCTGGGTTCGACACTCTGGAAACACCATATATTTT.

This clone showed up just a few times. The rearrangement uses TRBV5-1 and TRBJ2-3, with 8 bases that match TRBD1. The V gene's germline CDR1 is SGHRS and CDR2 YFSETQ. J was trimmed by 3 bases and V by 2 bases; bases with no gene match: 5. This CDR3 has 15 residues. CDR3 residues: CASSFMQGATDTQYF. CDR3 coding DNA: TGCGCCAGCAGCTTTATGCAGGGGGCTACAGATACGCAGTATTTT. The complete variable domain, with remaining parts taken from reference TRBV5-1 and TRBJ2-3, reads KAGVTQTPRYLIKTRGQQVTLSCSPISGHRSVSWYQQTPGQGLQFLFEYFSETQRNKGNFPGRFSGRQFSNSRSEMNVSTLELGDSALYLCASSFMQGATDTQYFGPGTRLTVL.

This clone was detected only a few times. This rearrangement joins TRBV5-1 to TRBJ2-7; 13 positions agree with TRBD2. This CDR3 has 17 residues. Germline V gene sequence: CDR1 SGHRS, CDR2 YFSETQ. V shed 4 bases and J 2 bases; nucleotides not matched to a gene: 9. The CDR3 spells CASSREGLAGQAYEQYF. Written as DNA, the CDR3 is TGCGCCAGCAGCAGAGAGGGACTAGCGGGACAAGCCTACGAGCAGTACTTC.

This chain connects TRBV29-1 to TRBJ1-2; D possibly corresponds to TRBD1 (5 bases). CDR3 length: 12 residues. The V gene's germline CDR1 is SQVTM and CDR2 ANQGSEA. V gave up 4 bases and J gave up 8 bases, with 14 bases separating them. The CDR3 loop is CSVVGRVGGYTF. The DNA of the CDR3 is TGCAGCGTTGTTGGCAGGGTTGGCGGCTACACCTTC.

This clone has just a few counts. V and J are TRBV19 and TRBJ1-5; 8 nucleotides agree with TRBD1. Germline V gives CDR1 LNHDA, CDR2 SQIVND (reference sequence). The CDR3 covers 15 residues. Germline trimming cut 1 base from V and 6 bases from J; bases unmatched to any gene: 5. In DNA, the CDR3 is TGTGCCAGTAGTATAGGGACAGGGAGGGGTCAGCCCCAGCATTTT. It codes for CASSIGTGRGQPQHF.

V gene TRBV20-1 combines with J gene TRBJ1-2; D ambiguous. V lost 0 bases and J lost 8, with 7 bases in between. The germline CDR1 and CDR2 sequences are DFQATT and SNEGSKA (reference sequence). The CDR3 runs to 11 residues. The CDR3 nucleotides read TGCAGTGCTAGAGATTTGAGCGGCTACACCTTC. This codes for CSARDLSGYTF.